This TCR beta chain came from a study of cytomegalovirus exposure and HLA in healthy donors. While the first cohort had 600 to 750 subjects, the donors belonged to the separate validation cohort of over a hundred subjects. The length of the CDR3 is 13 residues. CDR1 MNHEY and CDR2 SMNVEV come from the germline V gene (reference sequence). V lost 6 bases to trimming and J lost 4 bases, with 10 bases between them. Assay used: immunoSEQ multiplex PCR; TCRdb lists only in-frame clones, some missing. The sample carries 150,000 to 250,000 clones, around 80% recorded once. This clone was recorded a few times.

Source material: PBMCs. The V and J genes are TRBV27 and TRBJ1-3; no clear D gene. The receptor's source is a woman aged 30 to 39 in good health and CMV-seronegative. In nucleotides, the CDR3 is TGTGCCAGCAGCCTAAGCGGGGGAAACACCATATATTTT. It is translated as CASSLSGGNTIYF.